The rows below give T cell receptor beta chains drawn from one sample of a study of blood T cell repertoires in COVID-19. Profiling relied on immunoSEQ multiplex PCR, and the TCRdb table lists in-frame clones only, not all of them. The sample contains around 300,000 clones, roughly 88% of which appear only once. The sample was peripheral blood. Source of these receptors: a woman aged 25 to 39 with COVID-19, enrolled during active disease. Each CDR3 is given with its conserved first and last residue. The D gene is left open where the match is weak. Clone size is given for some rows only: seen once, a few or many times, or a class if the clone is expanded.

d_gene	abundance	v_gene	j_gene	CDR3aa	CDR3nt
.	.	TRBV19	TRBJ1-3	CASSKPSSGNTIYF	TGTGCCAGTAGTAAGCCTTCGTCTGGAAACACCATATATTTT
.	.	TRBV7-9	TRBJ1-4	CASSFGDNVEKLFF	TGTGCCAGCAGCTTCGGGGACAACGTCGAAAAACTGTTTTTT
TRBD1	.	TRBV20-1	TRBJ1-4	CSASAGTVNEKLFF	TGCAGTGCTAGTGCCGGGACAGTTAATGAAAAACTGTTTTTT
TRBD1	.	TRBV2	TRBJ1-1	CASSADRVNTEAFF	TGTGCCAGCAGTGCGGACAGGGTGAACACTGAAGCTTTCTTT
TRBD1	.	TRBV29-1	TRBJ1-2	CSASTGGAYGYTF	TGCAGCGCTTCGACAGGGGGCGCCTATGGCTACACCTTC
TRBD1	.	TRBV28	TRBJ1-3	CASSSTGLSSGNTIYF	TGTGCCAGCAGTTCGACAGGGCTTAGCTCTGGAAACACCATATATTTT
TRBD2	.	TRBV5-1	TRBJ2-1	CASSFSAGGMSYNEQFF	TGCGCCAGCAGCTTTTCGGCGGGAGGTATGTCCTACAATGAGCAGTTCTTC
TRBD2	.	TRBV18	TRBJ2-2	CASSRGTSDTGELFF	TGTGCCAGCTCACGTGGGACTAGCGACACCGGGGAGCTGTTTTTT
TRBD1	.	TRBV2	TRBJ1-1	CASSGSTGGKNTEAFF	TGTGCCAGCAGTGGATCGACAGGGGGGAAGAACACTGAAGCTTTCTTT
TRBD2	.	TRBV6-6	TRBJ2-7	CASSYAGGPREQYF	TGTGCCAGCAGTTACGCGGGAGGGCCCAGGGAGCAGTACTTC
.	.	TRBV9	TRBJ2-6	CASSARSSGANVLTF	TGTGCCAGCAGCGCCCGCAGCTCTGGGGCCAACGTCCTGACTTTC
.	once	TRBV29-1	TRBJ1-1	CSVIEPRRNTEAFF	TGCAGCGTCATAGAACCGAGGAGGAACACTGAAGCTTTCTTT
.	.	TRBV28	TRBJ2-5	CASTERGLREKETQYF	TGTGCCAGCACTGAAAGGGGACTCAGAGAAAAAGAGACCCAGTACTTC
.	.	TRBV7-8	TRBJ1-5	CASSDSGNQPQHF	TGTGCCAGCAGTGATTCAGGCAATCAGCCCCAGCATTTT
.	.	TRBV6-5	TRBJ1-2	CASSYSPGAPNYGYTF	TGTGCCAGCAGTTACTCGCCAGGGGCCCCTAACTATGGCTACACCTTC
.	.	TRBV6-5	TRBJ2-7	CASSRREEYEQYF	TGTGCCAGCAGTAGGCGGGAAGAATACGAGCAGTACTTC
TRBD2	.	TRBV4-1	TRBJ2-5	CASSQGLAGETQYF	TGCGCCAGCAGCCAAGGACTAGCGGGAGAGACCCAGTACTTC
TRBD1	.	TRBV11-3	TRBJ1-1	CASSSEPPGQVMNTEAFF	TGTGCCAGCAGCTCAGAACCGCCCGGACAGGTGATGAACACTGAAGCTTTCTTT
.	.	TRBV9	TRBJ1-1	CASSVVLEGTEAFF	TGTGCCAGCAGCGTAGTCTTAGAGGGCACTGAAGCTTTCTTT
.	few	TRBV5-1	TRBJ1-1	CASSFSQVDMNTEAFF	TGCGCCAGCAGCTTTTCCCAGGTGGACATGAACACTGAAGCTTTCTTT
TRBD2	few	TRBV5-1	TRBJ2-5	CASSPGLAGAQETQYF	TGCGCCAGCAGCCCAGGACTAGCGGGAGCTCAAGAGACCCAGTACTTC
TRBD1	.	TRBV19	TRBJ1-5	CASSIETGDQPQHF	TGTGCCAGTAGTATCGAGACAGGGGATCAGCCCCAGCATTTT
TRBD1	.	TRBV9	TRBJ1-4	CASSELGGQATSTNEKLFF	TGTGCCAGCAGCGAACTAGGGGGACAGGCGACTTCAACTAATGAAAAACTGTTTTTT
.	.	TRBV27	TRBJ1-1	CASSPSPVKRRDTEAFF	TGTGCCAGCAGTCCTAGCCCTGTTAAAAGGAGGGACACTGAAGCTTTCTTT
.	.	TRBV4-1	TRBJ1-4	CASSQPWVAGPATNEKLFF	TGCGCCAGCAGCCAACCATGGGTGGCAGGCCCTGCAACTAATGAAAAACTGTTTTTT
TRBD1	.	TRBV19	TRBJ1-6	CASSADRFNSPLHF	TGTGCCAGTAGTGCGGACAGGTTTAATTCACCCCTCCACTTT